This T cell receptor (beta chain) originates from a study of PD-L1 blockade in urothelial cancer. The germline V gene encodes CDR1 SGHAT and CDR2 FQDESV (reference sequence). The CDR3 sequence is 12 residues long. Trimming took off 10 bases at V and 1 base at J, with 10 bases between the two ends. This clone has a handful of counts. Libraries were prepared by immunoSEQ multiplex PCR; TCRdb keeps only in-frame clonotypes and omits some of them. The table shows around 30,000 clones, with 75% to 90% occurring only once. The chain carries TRBV11-1 and TRBJ2-5; D is perhaps TRBD1 (5 bases). The input for sequencing was PBMCs, taken around atezolizumab (anti-PD-L1) treatment. The clonotype originates from a man aged 45-65 years with urothelial cancer. The CDR3 is CAILGAQETQYF. As DNA, the CDR3 is TGTGCCATTCTTGGGGCCCAAGAGACCCAGTACTTC.